The entry below describes one T cell receptor (beta chain). Its specificity is unknown. This record comes from a study of glioma-infiltrating T cells after dendritic cell vaccination. Study-wide background: Between about 2002 and 2013, patients got autologous tumor lysate-pulsed dendritic cell vaccines. Study-level results: Only a small number of patients had complete blood and tumor samples.

Only in-frame clones appear in the TCRdb table, and some are missing; sequencing was by immunoSEQ multiplex PCR. The repertoire has some 38,000 clones, roughly four fifths of them found once; the top ten carry 7.8%. The CDR3 contains 14 residues. Germline CDR1 reads SGHVS; CDR2 reads FNYEAQ. V and J are TRBV7-6 and TRBJ2-5; TRBD2 might be the D (5 bases). The J call may be incorrect, as the DNA end agrees better with TRBJ2-7. This receptor was identified in a human donor with glioblastoma. The specimen comprised blood, sampled before dendritic cell vaccination. In nucleotides, the CDR3 is TGTGCCAGCAGCTTCGGGGATATCACCTACGAGCAGTACTTC. Amino acid sequence: CASSFGDITYEQYF.